This is a list of T cell receptor beta chains from one sample in a study of identical twins. TCRdb re-called the 5' RACE reads with MiXCR, one entry per CDR3 protein. This sample has roughly 1.6 million distinct CDR3 sequences, with around 33% found just once. The sample consisted of cord blood. The origin of the receptors is a newborn girl in good health. Both conserved end residues are part of each CDR3. Fields, in order: D gene, V gene, clone size, J gene, CDR3 protein, CDR3 DNA. A D gene is named only where the DNA matches it firmly. Only some rows state a clone size, as once, few, many or a class for expanded clones.

D: TRBD1; V: TRBV6-2/TRBV6-3; size: few; J: TRBJ1-2; CDR3: CASSYGQAGYGYTF; DNA: TGTGCCAGCAGTTACGGACAGGCCGGCTATGGCTACACCTTC
D: TRBD2; V: TRBV29-1; size: few; J: TRBJ2-1; CDR3: CSAGALAASYNEQFF; DNA: TGCAGCGCTGGGGCACTAGCGGCCTCCTACAATGAGCAGTTCTTC
D: TRBD2; V: TRBV10-3; size: -; J: TRBJ2-5; CDR3: CAISDPAPRTSSQETQYF; DNA: TGTGCCATCAGTGACCCCGCACCGCGGACTAGCTCCCAAGAGACCCAGTACTTC
D: TRBD2; V: TRBV15; size: -; J: TRBJ2-7; CDR3: CATSRDKRGNYEQYF; DNA: TGTGCCACCAGCAGAGATAAGCGGGGGAACTACGAGCAGTACTTC
D: -; V: TRBV29-1; size: -; J: TRBJ1-4; CDR3: CSVGRVGEKLFF; DNA: TGCAGCGTGGGGCGGGTTGGGGAAAAACTGTTTTTT
D: -; V: TRBV9; size: -; J: TRBJ2-7; CDR3: CASSVAELDYEQYF; DNA: TGTGCCAGCAGCGTAGCTGAGCTCGACTACGAGCAGTACTTC
D: -; V: TRBV20-1; size: few; J: TRBJ2-7; CDR3: CSAVQSGPKREQYF; DNA: TGCAGTGCTGTGCAAAGCGGCCCCAAGAGGGAGCAGTACTTC
D: -; V: TRBV4-2; size: -; J: TRBJ2-1; CDR3: CASSPRARHDEQFF; DNA: TGTGCCAGCAGCCCCCGAGCGAGGCACGATGAGCAGTTCTTC
D: -; V: TRBV27; size: many; J: TRBJ2-7; CDR3: CASSLRTTYEQYF; DNA: TGTGCCAGCAGTTTGAGAACGACCTACGAGCAGTACTTC
D: -; V: TRBV21-1; size: -; J: TRBJ2-1; CDR3: CASSTLVAGAHEQFF; DNA: TGTGCCAGCAGCACCCTCGTAGCGGGAGCCCATGAGCAGTTCTTC
D: TRBD2; V: TRBV12-3/TRBV12-4; size: -; J: TRBJ2-3; CDR3: CASTLGLAGAGADTQYF; DNA: TGTGCCAGCACCCTTGGACTAGCGGGAGCCGGCGCAGATACGCAGTATTTT
D: TRBD1; V: TRBV7-2; size: many; J: TRBJ2-7; CDR3: CASRRQGIKYEQYF; DNA: TGTGCCAGCAGGAGACAGGGGATAAAGTACGAGCAGTACTTC
D: TRBD1; V: TRBV29-1; size: -; J: TRBJ2-7; CDR3: CSVGERRTQGAYEQYF; DNA: TGCAGCGTTGGAGAACGCCGGACACAGGGGGCCTACGAGCAGTACTTC
D: -; V: TRBV25-1; size: -; J: TRBJ1-4; CDR3: CASSDKGYGEKLFF; DNA: TGTGCCAGCAGTGACAAGGGGTATGGGGAAAAACTGTTTTTT
D: -; V: TRBV7-9; size: few; J: TRBJ1-2; CDR3: CASSRVLGGSVMNGYTF; DNA: TGTGCCAGCAGCCGGGTTCTAGGCGGGAGTGTAATGAATGGCTACACCTTC
D: -; V: TRBV7-9; size: -; J: TRBJ1-1; CDR3: CASSIRDPTTEAFF; DNA: TGTGCCAGCAGCATCCGGGACCCGACCACTGAAGCTTTCTTT
D: TRBD1; V: TRBV29-1; size: many; J: TRBJ1-2; CDR3: CSVETGVVGYTF; DNA: TGCAGCGTTGAGACAGGGGTGGTTGGCTACACCTTC
D: -; V: TRBV12-3/TRBV12-4; size: -; J: TRBJ2-2; CDR3: CASLRPGHTNTGELFF; DNA: TGTGCCAGCCTCCGTCCGGGACACACCAACACCGGGGAGCTGTTTTTT
D: -; V: TRBV27; size: -; J: TRBJ1-1; CDR3: CASSSYREGSTEAFF; DNA: TGTGCCAGCAGTTCGTACAGGGAAGGGAGCACTGAAGCTTTCTTT
D: -; V: TRBV2; size: few; J: TRBJ2-3; CDR3: CASKAFFTDTQYF; DNA: TGTGCCAGCAAGGCGTTCTTCACAGATACGCAGTATTTT
D: TRBD2; V: TRBV20-1; size: -; J: TRBJ2-3; CDR3: CSAPKPTSGGTDTQYF; DNA: TGCAGTGCTCCAAAGCCCACTAGCGGGGGCACAGATACGCAGTATTTT
D: -; V: TRBV6-5; size: -; J: TRBJ2-7; CDR3: CASSSILGKRGTTYEQYF; DNA: TGTGCCAGCAGTTCGATACTAGGGAAGAGGGGGACCACCTACGAGCAGTACTTC
D: -; V: TRBV7-8; size: -; J: TRBJ2-7; CDR3: CASSPTSLSEQYF; DNA: TGTGCCAGCAGCCCTACTAGCTTGAGCGAGCAGTACTTC
D: -; V: TRBV7-9; size: few; J: TRBJ2-3; CDR3: CASSLALGSSTDTQYF; DNA: TGTGCCAGCAGCTTAGCGCTAGGATCTAGCACAGATACGCAGTATTTT
D: -; V: TRBV20-1; size: -; J: TRBJ1-2; CDR3: CSARDLGPYGYIF; DNA: TGCAGTGCTAGAGATCTAGGGCCCTATGGCTACATCTTC
D: -; V: TRBV14; size: -; J: TRBJ2-3; CDR3: CASSQARTQGDTQYF; DNA: TGTGCCAGCAGCCAAGCGAGGACCCAAGGGGATACGCAGTATTTT
D: -; V: TRBV7-8; size: -; J: TRBJ2-2; CDR3: CASSLSRTPQPGELFF; DNA: TGTGCCAGCAGCTTATCCAGGACACCCCAACCCGGGGAGCTGTTTTTT
D: -; V: TRBV20-1; size: -; J: TRBJ2-7; CDR3: CSARDHPARFYEQYF; DNA: TGCAGTGCTAGAGATCACCCGGCTAGATTCTACGAGCAGTACTTC
D: -; V: TRBV7-6; size: -; J: TRBJ1-5; CDR3: CASSLEPTSQPQHF; DNA: TGTGCCAGCAGCTTAGAGCCCACGAGTCAGCCCCAGCATTTT
D: -; V: TRBV7-9; size: few; J: TRBJ2-1; CDR3: CASSLAVSAGNEQFF; DNA: TGTGCCAGCAGCTTAGCGGTATCGGCTGGCAATGAGCAGTTCTTC
D: -; V: TRBV20-1; size: -; J: TRBJ2-7; CDR3: CSAPRRGRTYEQYF; DNA: TGCAGTGCTCCGAGGAGGGGACGGACCTACGAGCAGTACTTC
D: -; V: TRBV28; size: few; J: TRBJ1-2; CDR3: CASSSLLGTNYGYTF; DNA: TGTGCCAGCAGTTCCTTGCTTGGGACCAACTATGGCTACACCTTC
D: -; V: TRBV5-1; size: many; J: TRBJ2-7; CDR3: CASSFEGSTYEQYF; DNA: TGCGCCAGCAGCTTCGAGGGATCAACCTACGAGCAGTACTTC
D: -; V: TRBV11-2; size: -; J: TRBJ2-3; CDR3: CASSLDPRGGLTDTQYF; DNA: TGTGCCAGCAGCTTAGATCCCAGGGGAGGGCTCACAGATACGCAGTATTTT
D: -; V: TRBV4-1; size: few; J: TRBJ2-7; CDR3: CASSQELGLYEQYF; DNA: TGCGCCAGCAGCCAAGAATTGGGGCTCTACGAGCAGTACTTC
D: -; V: TRBV12-3/TRBV12-4; size: -; J: TRBJ1-1; CDR3: CASIFRGNTEAFF; DNA: TGTGCCAGCATCTTTAGGGGGAACACTGAAGCTTTCTTT
D: TRBD2; V: TRBV29-1; size: few; J: TRBJ2-1; CDR3: CSVEDPGGVAQFF; DNA: TGCAGCGTTGAAGATCCCGGGGGGGTCGCGCAGTTCTTC
D: TRBD1; V: TRBV5-1; size: -; J: TRBJ2-2; CDR3: CASSNDRAGAGELFF; DNA: TGCGCCAGCAGCAACGACAGGGCCGGGGCCGGGGAGCTGTTTTTT
D: -; V: TRBV4-2; size: many; J: TRBJ2-3; CDR3: CASSQERADATDTQYF; DNA: TGTGCCAGCAGCCAAGAAAGGGCGGATGCCACAGATACGCAGTATTTT
D: TRBD2; V: TRBV4-1; size: -; J: TRBJ2-1; CDR3: CASTMGRDSYNEQFF; DNA: TGCGCCAGCACCATGGGGAGGGACTCCTACAATGAGCAGTTCTTC
D: -; V: TRBV7-2; size: once; J: TRBJ2-7; CDR3: CASSRGRPYNEQYF; DNA: TGTGCCAGCAGCCGCGGACGGCCCTACAATGAGCAGTACTTC
D: TRBD1; V: TRBV28; size: many; J: TRBJ2-1; CDR3: CASRQGQGRNEQFF; DNA: TGTGCCAGCAGACAGGGACAGGGCCGAAATGAGCAGTTCTTC
D: -; V: TRBV28; size: few; J: TRBJ2-5; CDR3: CASSFPSRETQYF; DNA: TGTGCCAGCAGTTTTCCCTCGCGAGAGACCCAGTACTTC
D: -; V: TRBV20-1; size: -; J: TRBJ1-2; CDR3: CSARWTLDGYTF; DNA: TGCAGTGCTAGGTGGACCCTTGATGGCTACACCTTC
D: TRBD2; V: TRBV20-1; size: few; J: TRBJ2-5; CDR3: CSAQRGMEETQYF; DNA: TGCAGTGCTCAGCGGGGTATGGAAGAGACCCAGTACTTC
D: -; V: TRBV27; size: few; J: TRBJ2-5; CDR3: CASRTRVQETQYF; DNA: TGTGCCAGCAGGACCAGGGTCCAAGAGACCCAGTACTTC
D: TRBD1; V: TRBV12-3/TRBV12-4; size: once; J: TRBJ2-2; CDR3: CASSWTGGHTGELFF; DNA: TGTGCCAGCAGTTGGACAGGGGGCCACACCGGGGAGCTGTTTTTT
D: TRBD2; V: TRBV20-1; size: few; J: TRBJ2-1; CDR3: CSARATSGGFF; DNA: TGCAGTGCTAGAGCAACTAGCGGGGGGTTCTTC
D: -; V: TRBV28; size: few; J: TRBJ2-5; CDR3: CASSLPAFQETQYF; DNA: TGTGCCAGCAGTTTACCAGCGTTCCAAGAGACCCAGTACTTC
D: -; V: TRBV19; size: -; J: TRBJ1-2; CDR3: CASYRDGGYGYTF; DNA: TGTGCCAGTTACCGGGACGGTGGCTATGGCTACACCTTC
D: -; V: TRBV6-6; size: -; J: TRBJ2-3; CDR3: CASSYSVSGDTQYF; DNA: TGTGCCAGCAGTTACTCGGTCTCCGGGGATACGCAGTATTTT
D: -; V: TRBV6-2/TRBV6-3; size: -; J: TRBJ2-7; CDR3: CASTTGKWGYEQYF; DNA: TGTGCCAGCACCACAGGGAAGTGGGGCTACGAGCAGTACTTC
D: TRBD1; V: TRBV20-1; size: few; J: TRBJ2-7; CDR3: CSDKTTGQGAYEQYF; DNA: TGCAGTGATAAGACCACGGGACAGGGGGCCTACGAGCAGTACTTC
D: -; V: TRBV20-1; size: -; J: TRBJ2-2; CDR3: CSARDTQGGNTGELFF; DNA: TGCAGTGCTAGAGATACCCAGGGTGGGAACACCGGGGAGCTGTTTTTT
D: TRBD1; V: TRBV7-9; size: -; J: TRBJ1-1; CDR3: CASSQTGDVAAFF; DNA: TGTGCCAGCAGCCAGACAGGGGACGTAGCTGCTTTCTTT
D: -; V: TRBV20-1; size: few; J: TRBJ2-7; CDR3: CSARVNLGYEQYF; DNA: TGCAGTGCTAGAGTAAATCTGGGGTACGAGCAGTACTTC
D: -; V: TRBV7-2; size: -; J: TRBJ2-3; CDR3: CASSRHRASTDTQYF; DNA: TGTGCCAGCAGCCGGCACCGTGCTAGCACAGATACGCAGTATTTT
D: -; V: TRBV7-9; size: -; J: TRBJ2-5; CDR3: CACSPQGGRPRDQETQYF; DNA: TGTGCCTGCAGCCCACAGGGAGGTCGGCCGAGGGACCAAGAGACCCAGTACTTC